These T cell receptor beta chains were read from a single sample in a study of cytomegalovirus exposure and HLA in healthy donors. Sequenced by immunoSEQ multiplex PCR; TCRdb stores in-frame clones only, minus some. The data show about 160,000 clones, 75% to 85% seen once. Sequencing input: PBMCs. Source of these receptors: a human donor in good health. The conserved cysteine and the conserved F or W are not part of the CDR3 here. The D gene is left open where the match is weak.

cdr3_aa	cdr3_length	v_call	j_call	d_call
ASSPPDRGYGYT	12	TRBV28	TRBJ1-2	.
ASTNRIYEQY	10	TRBV28	TRBJ2-7	.
ASSQAGAKNIQY	12	TRBV4-2	TRBJ2-4	.
ASSQGAGGPETQY	13	TRBV4-2	TRBJ2-5	TRBD2
ASSMGTPNTEAF	12	TRBV19	TRBJ1-1	.
ASSLWGPYEQY	11	TRBV28	TRBJ2-7	.
ASSPGLAPGELF	12	TRBV7-3	TRBJ2-2	TRBD2
ASSEGYSYEQY	11	TRBV19	TRBJ2-7	.
ASSVNGGAYPNEQF	14	TRBV7-6	TRBJ2-1	TRBD2
ASSLRASGFTDTQY	14	TRBV7-2	TRBJ2-3	TRBD2
ASSEDPGAPKDTQY	14	TRBV2	TRBJ2-3	.
ASSLGTGVAEAF	12	TRBV11-1	TRBJ1-1	TRBD1
AWSVNLALRAEAF	13	TRBV30	TRBJ1-1	.
ASSLYSETGEREQY	14	TRBV7-9	TRBJ2-7	TRBD1
ASSSGSGQPQH	11	TRBV19	TRBJ1-5	.
ASIGTHNTEAF	11	TRBV19	TRBJ1-1	.
ASSQGWGLDSDTQY	14	TRBV4-1	TRBJ2-3	TRBD2
SAREGEQF	8	TRBV20-1	TRBJ2-1	.
ASSHSTGGRYEQY	13	TRBV4-1	TRBJ2-7	.
ASSLYSGRDNEQF	13	TRBV7-2	TRBJ2-1	TRBD2
ASSLGAYTEAF	11	TRBV7-9	TRBJ1-1	.
ASSTVRGQETQY	12	TRBV7-9	TRBJ2-5	.
ASSFGRFGTGELF	13	TRBV27	TRBJ2-2	.
ASSVDMNTEAF	11	TRBV25-1	TRBJ1-1	.
ASSVEGGGQY	10	TRBV9	TRBJ2-7	.
ASSLTSGEDTGELF	14	TRBV7-6	TRBJ2-2	TRBD2
ASSLGGLEQETQY	13	TRBV5-1	TRBJ2-5	.
ASTGALAGVVEQF	13	TRBV6-6	TRBJ2-1	TRBD2
ASSQDQFPEQF	11	TRBV14	TRBJ2-1	.
ASSDAQDFSGNTIY	14	TRBV9	TRBJ1-3	.
AISASGVDEQF	11	TRBV10-3	TRBJ2-1	TRBD2
ASSELQGVLNTEAF	14	TRBV10-1	TRBJ1-1	TRBD1